The rows below give T cell receptor beta chains drawn from one sample of a study of cytomegalovirus exposure and HLA in healthy donors. Clones were read by immunoSEQ multiplex PCR, and TCRdb kept only the in-frame ones, dropping some. Found here are roughly 150,000 clones, more than 75% of them singletons; the top ten hold roughly an eighth. Material: PBMCs. The receptors were gathered from a woman aged 40 to 49 in good health and CMV-seronegative. Each CDR3 is given with its conserved first and last residue. The D gene is left open where the match is weak. Not all rows give a size; the values are once, few, many and, for expanded clones, a class.

D: NA; V: TRBV4-3; J: TRBJ2-1; size: NA; CDR3: CASSQGGGAFSYNKQFF; DNA: TGCGCCAGCAGCCAAGGGGGCGGGGCCTTCTCCTACAATAAGCAGTTCTTC
D: NA; V: TRBV12-5; J: TRBJ2-5; size: NA; CDR3: CASGLVLYQTQYF; DNA: TGTGCTAGTGGTTTGGTACTTTATCAGACCCAGTACTTC
D: TRBD1; V: TRBV18; J: TRBJ2-5; size: NA; CDR3: CASSRTGGDSETQYF; DNA: TGTGCCAGCTCACGGACAGGGGGTGACTCGGAGACCCAGTACTTC
D: NA; V: TRBV7-9; J: TRBJ1-5; size: NA; CDR3: CASSPQSNQPQHF; DNA: TGTGCCAGCAGCCCCCAAAGCAATCAGCCCCAGCATTTT
D: TRBD2; V: TRBV28; J: TRBJ2-3; size: NA; CDR3: CASTRGGTDTQYF; DNA: TGTGCCAGCACCCGGGGGGGCACAGATACGCAGTATTTT
D: TRBD1; V: TRBV30; J: TRBJ1-5; size: few; CDR3: CAWSEGTVLNQPQHF; DNA: TGTGCCTGGAGCGAAGGGACAGTCCTAAATCAGCCCCAGCATTTT
D: NA; V: TRBV13; J: TRBJ2-2; size: once; CDR3: CASSLVFRGRTGELFF; DNA: TGTGCCAGCAGCTTAGTTTTCAGGGGAAGGACCGGGGAGCTGTTTTTT
D: TRBD1; V: TRBV5-6; J: TRBJ2-1; size: NA; CDR3: CASSHRDRGYNEQFF; DNA: TGTGCCAGCAGCCATCGGGACAGGGGCTACAATGAGCAGTTCTTC
D: TRBD2; V: TRBV9; J: TRBJ2-7; size: once; CDR3: CASSAGSSSGTEQYF; DNA: TGTGCCAGCAGCGCAGGGAGCTCTAGCGGGACGGAGCAGTACTTC
D: NA; V: TRBV7-2; J: TRBJ2-1; size: once; CDR3: CASSSTGINEQFF; DNA: TGTGCCAGCAGCTCAACAGGGATCAATGAGCAGTTCTTC
D: NA; V: TRBV7-3; J: TRBJ2-1; size: NA; CDR3: CASSVGSTPNEQFF; DNA: TGTGCCAGCAGCGTGGGCTCAACCCCCAATGAGCAGTTCTTC
D: NA; V: TRBV7-9; J: TRBJ1-1; size: NA; CDR3: CASSLARHTEAFF; DNA: TGTGCCAGCAGCTTAGCCAGGCACACTGAAGCTTTCTTT
D: NA; V: TRBV28; J: TRBJ2-7; size: NA; CDR3: CASRPGLAPYEQYF; DNA: TGTGCCAGCAGGCCAGGACTTGCCCCTTACGAGCAGTACTTC
D: NA; V: TRBV11-2; J: TRBJ2-3; size: NA; CDR3: CASSLARGQTTDTQYF; DNA: TGTGCCAGCAGCTTAGCCAGGGGTCAAACCACAGATACGCAGTATTTT
D: NA; V: TRBV7-8; J: TRBJ1-2; size: NA; CDR3: CASSLVDGPGTF; DNA: TGTGCCAGCAGCTTAGTGGACGGCCCAGGGACCTTC
D: NA; V: TRBV6-1; J: TRBJ2-7; size: few; CDR3: CASSTTNEQYF; DNA: TGTGCCAGCAGCACAACTAACGAGCAGTACTTC
D: TRBD1; V: TRBV5-6; J: TRBJ2-2; size: NA; CDR3: CASSQTGGTGELFF; DNA: TGTGCCAGCAGCCAAACAGGGGGCACCGGGGAGCTGTTTTTT
D: NA; V: TRBV28; J: TRBJ1-1; size: few; CDR3: CASSLVAPPISEAFF; DNA: TGTGCCAGCAGTTTAGTAGCACCCCCCATCTCTGAAGCTTTCTTT
D: TRBD1; V: TRBV5-4; J: TRBJ2-7; size: NA; CDR3: CASSQTGGLSYEQYF; DNA: TGTGCCAGCAGCCAGACAGGGGGTCTGTCCTACGAGCAGTACTTC
D: TRBD1; V: TRBV2; J: TRBJ2-7; size: NA; CDR3: CASKFQGQESYEQYF; DNA: TGTGCCAGCAAGTTCCAGGGACAGGAATCCTACGAGCAGTACTTC
D: NA; V: TRBV18; J: TRBJ1-4; size: many; CDR3: CASSPRQGGEKLFF; DNA: TGTGCCAGCTCACCCCGGCAGGGTGGGGAAAAACTGTTTTTT
D: NA; V: TRBV10-3; J: TRBJ2-2; size: NA; CDR3: CAISQGVGSTGELFF; DNA: TGTGCCATCAGCCAGGGTGTGGGTTCCACCGGGGAGCTGTTTTTT
D: TRBD2; V: TRBV7-3; J: TRBJ2-3; size: few; CDR3: CASSLSGGLQYF; DNA: TGTGCCAGCAGCCTCAGCGGGGGGCTGCAGTATTTT
D: TRBD1; V: TRBV27; J: TRBJ1-3; size: NA; CDR3: CASSSRTGGISGNTIYF; DNA: TGTGCCAGCAGTTCCCGTACAGGGGGGATCTCTGGAAACACCATATATTTT
D: TRBD2; V: TRBV7-2; J: TRBJ2-1; size: NA; CDR3: CASSPDGTSFDEQFF; DNA: TGTGCCAGCAGTCCCGATGGGACTAGCTTCGATGAGCAGTTCTTC
D: NA; V: TRBV19; J: TRBJ2-5; size: NA; CDR3: CASSPRALVAQYF; DNA: TGTGCCAGTAGTCCCCGAGCCCTAGTTGCCCAGTACTTC
D: NA; V: TRBV30; J: TRBJ2-5; size: few; CDR3: CAWSDPPGYNKETQYF; DNA: TGTGCCTGGAGTGATCCTCCAGGGTACAATAAAGAGACCCAGTACTTC